This entry is about one T cell receptor beta chain. What it binds is not known. These data are taken from a study of OX40 agonist ivuxolimab in advanced cancers. This CDR3 is 13 amino acids long. The germline V gene has CDR1 LNHDA and CDR2 SQIVND (reference sequence). Trimming took off 8 bases at V and 6 bases at J, with 14 bases between the two ends. TCRdb's table, derived via immunoSEQ multiplex PCR, lists solely in-frame clones and lacks some. This table has 24,000 or so clones, approximately 90% appearing once. Study-wide findings and caveats: Low levels of normalized T-cell clonal expansion also appeared in some nonresponders. Both CD4+ and CD8+ T cell populations in blood had undergone clonal expansion by week 6 at 0.1 to 3.0 mg/kg.

Material: CD4+ or CD8+ T cells sorted from blood, obtained in a trial of the OX40 agonist ivuxolimab. This TCR came from an adult with an advanced solid tumor such as melanoma, head and neck, liver or kidney cancer. The chain couples TRBV19 to TRBJ1-5; D may be TRBD1 (5 bases). CDR3 protein: CASGWGLGQPQHF. CDR3 nucleotides: TGTGCCAGTGGATGGGGGTTAGGTCAGCCCCAGCATTTT.